The present TCR beta chain was sequenced within a study of cytomegalovirus exposure and HLA in healthy donors. PCR was performed using 60 Vbeta and 13 Jbeta primers. Sequencing was performed with immunoSEQ multiplex PCR; in TCRdb, only in-frame clones are kept and a portion is missing. Of a few hundred thousand clones in the sample, roughly 80% were seen once. V lost 5 bases to trimming and J lost 4 bases, with 19 bases between them. The germline gives CDR1 MDHEN, CDR2 SYDVKM. CDR3 size: 16 residues. This rearrangement joins TRBV28 to TRBJ2-3; perhaps TRBD2 as D (6 bases). Sample: PBMCs. The sequence was collected from a woman aged 25 to 39 in good health and CMV-seronegative. Written as DNA, the CDR3 is TGTGCCAGCAGTACCCGGACTACGGGGCTTCCAGATACGCAGTATTTT. It codes for CASSTRTTGLPDTQYF.